Sequencing of this T cell receptor (beta chain) was carried out in a study of cytomegalovirus exposure and HLA in healthy donors. Across the study: An earlier analysis found around 100 million unique TCR beta sequences from approximately 190 million T cells. Study-level findings and limits: Immune exposure was documented only through CMV serostatus. Sequencing likely produced, as an artifact, a cluster of highly shared sequence variants. The dataset shows that most TCR sequences were rare, while some public TCRs occurred in many donors.

Details on this clone: Its specificity is unknown.

Germline V gene lookup returns CDR1 KGHSH and CDR2 LQKENI. The CDR3 sequence is 15 residues long. V lost 0 bases to trimming and J lost 7 bases; unmatched junction nucleotides: 8. PCR involved 60 Vbeta and 13 Jbeta primers. The method was immunoSEQ multiplex PCR; TCRdb's version includes in-frame clones alone and lacks a portion of them. Among around 150,000 clones, roughly 80% were seen once, and the ten largest hold 3% to 3.5%. The sample comprised PBMCs. The V and J genes are TRBV18 and TRBJ2-7; 8 bases fit TRBD1. The sequence came from a woman aged 40-49 years in good health and CMV-seronegative. The CDR3, as DNA: TGTGCCAGCTCACCACCGACAGGGGATTGGAGTGAGCAGTACTTC. This translates into CASSPPTGDWSEQYF.